Listed below are T cell receptor beta chains from one sample, sequenced in a study of radiotherapy plus CTLA-4 blockade in lung cancer. Profiling relied on immunoSEQ multiplex PCR, and the TCRdb table lists in-frame clones only, not all of them. The data show around 2,800 clones, roughly 80% seen once. The sequenced sample was tumor tissue, obtained from a patient treated with radiotherapy plus ipilimumab. These receptors were collected from a human donor with non-small cell lung cancer that progressed on radiotherapy plus ipilimumab. The CDR3 runs from the conserved cysteine through the conserved F or W. D genes are given only for firm matches. Not all rows give a size; the values are once, few, many and, for expanded clones, a class.

j_gene: TRBJ2-1; v_gene: TRBV10-3; abundance: .; d_gene: .; CDR3nt: TGTGCCATCACTGTGATGGGGGGCGATGAGCAGTTCTTC; CDR3aa: CAITVMGGDEQFF
j_gene: TRBJ1-2; v_gene: TRBV5-4; abundance: .; d_gene: TRBD1; CDR3nt: TGTGCCAGCAGCCCTCGGACAGGGACAAACTATGGCTACACCTTC; CDR3aa: CASSPRTGTNYGYTF
j_gene: TRBJ2-3; v_gene: TRBV5-1; abundance: .; d_gene: .; CDR3nt: TGCGCCAGCAGCCATCTCCCCCCCCATCTTTTGGCTACGCAGTATTTT; CDR3aa: CASSHLPPHLLATQYF
j_gene: TRBJ1-1; v_gene: TRBV4-1; abundance: .; d_gene: .; CDR3nt: TGCGCCAGCAGCCTGGACCCAGGATGGGGGCCTGAAGCTTTCTTT; CDR3aa: CASSLDPGWGPEAFF
j_gene: TRBJ2-1; v_gene: TRBV2; abundance: .; d_gene: TRBD2; CDR3nt: TGTGCCAGCAGTCTAAGCCCGGGACTAGCGGGCAAAACGACCGGGGAGCAGTTCTTC; CDR3aa: CASSLSPGLAGKTTGEQFF
j_gene: TRBJ1-2; v_gene: TRBV28; abundance: .; d_gene: .; CDR3nt: TGTGCCAGCAGCCCGGGGGACATCCCCTATGGCTACACCTTC; CDR3aa: CASSPGDIPYGYTF
j_gene: TRBJ1-2; v_gene: TRBV29-1; abundance: .; d_gene: TRBD1; CDR3nt: TGCAGCGTTGCACCGGCAGGGGGCCCCTATGGCTACACCTTC; CDR3aa: CSVAPAGGPYGYTF
j_gene: TRBJ1-5; v_gene: TRBV9; abundance: .; d_gene: .; CDR3nt: TGTGCCAGCAGCGTAGAGGCCTTCGGGGATCAGCCCCAGCATTTT; CDR3aa: CASSVEAFGDQPQHF
j_gene: TRBJ1-5; v_gene: TRBV7-8; abundance: .; d_gene: .; CDR3nt: TGTGCCAGCAGCTCCGCCAACTATATCGATAGCAATCAGCCCCAGCATTTT; CDR3aa: CASSSANYIDSNQPQHF
j_gene: TRBJ1-6; v_gene: TRBV9; abundance: .; d_gene: TRBD1; CDR3nt: TGTGCCAGCAGCGTAGAGGACAGGGCAAGTTCACCCCTCCACTTT; CDR3aa: CASSVEDRASSPLHF
j_gene: TRBJ2-2; v_gene: TRBV9; abundance: .; d_gene: TRBD2; CDR3nt: TGTGCCAGCAGCGCCACCGGGACTAGCGTCGGGGAGCTGTTTTTT; CDR3aa: CASSATGTSVGELFF
j_gene: TRBJ1-4; v_gene: TRBV6-5; abundance: .; d_gene: .; CDR3nt: TGTGCCAGCAGCCCAAGGGGGAGTTATAATGAAAAACTGTTTTTT; CDR3aa: CASSPRGSYNEKLFF
j_gene: TRBJ1-2; v_gene: TRBV4-2; abundance: .; d_gene: .; CDR3nt: TGTGCCAGCAGCCAGGGTCCCGCGGGGAACTATGGCTACACCTTC; CDR3aa: CASSQGPAGNYGYTF
j_gene: TRBJ2-4; v_gene: TRBV5-1; abundance: .; d_gene: TRBD2; CDR3nt: TGCGCCAGCAGCTTTACTAGCGGGGAGAACATTCAGTACTTC; CDR3aa: CASSFTSGENIQYF
j_gene: TRBJ1-1; v_gene: TRBV4-3; abundance: .; d_gene: TRBD1; CDR3nt: TGCGCCAGCAGCCGGGGACAGGGCGGACACACTGAAGCTTTCTTT; CDR3aa: CASSRGQGGHTEAFF
j_gene: TRBJ2-2; v_gene: TRBV11-3; abundance: .; d_gene: .; CDR3nt: TGTGCCAGCGGGGGACGGCCCGGGGAGCTGTTTTTT; CDR3aa: CASGGRPGELFF
j_gene: TRBJ1-4; v_gene: TRBV18; abundance: .; d_gene: .; CDR3nt: TGTGCCAGCTCACCACGGCGCGATGAAAAACTGTTTTTT; CDR3aa: CASSPRRDEKLFF
j_gene: TRBJ1-2; v_gene: TRBV6-1; abundance: few; d_gene: .; CDR3nt: TGTGCCAGCATGCTAAGCCTCTATGGCTACACCTTC; CDR3aa: CASMLSLYGYTF
j_gene: TRBJ2-5; v_gene: TRBV4-3; abundance: .; d_gene: TRBD1; CDR3nt: TGCGCCAGCAGCCAACAACAGGGGGCGGTGGGAGAGACCCAGTACTTC; CDR3aa: CASSQQQGAVGETQYF
j_gene: TRBJ2-7; v_gene: TRBV28; abundance: .; d_gene: .; CDR3nt: TGTGCCAGCACTCCGGACAAGATGGGCCTTAGCTCCTACGAGCAGTACTTC; CDR3aa: CASTPDKMGLSSYEQYF
j_gene: TRBJ1-4; v_gene: TRBV2; abundance: .; d_gene: .; CDR3nt: TGTGCCAGCAGTGAAGCGCGGGCAAAAAATGAAAAACTGTTTTTT; CDR3aa: CASSEARAKNEKLFF
j_gene: TRBJ1-5; v_gene: TRBV18; abundance: few; d_gene: TRBD1; CDR3nt: TGTGCCAGCTCACCGGAGATTGGGACAGGGGGGTATCAGCCCCAGCATTTT; CDR3aa: CASSPEIGTGGYQPQHF
j_gene: TRBJ1-2; v_gene: TRBV29-1; abundance: .; d_gene: .; CDR3nt: TGCAGCGTTGTGGATAGCTATGGCTACACCTTC; CDR3aa: CSVVDSYGYTF
j_gene: TRBJ2-5; v_gene: TRBV7-2; abundance: .; d_gene: TRBD2; CDR3nt: TGTGCCAGCAGCGGTAGACTAGCGGGCGCAGAGACCCAGTACTTC; CDR3aa: CASSGRLAGAETQYF
j_gene: TRBJ2-5; v_gene: TRBV7-2; abundance: .; d_gene: TRBD2; CDR3nt: TGTGCCAGCAGCTCAGGACTAGCGGGACAAGAGACCCAGTACTTC; CDR3aa: CASSSGLAGQETQYF
j_gene: TRBJ1-4; v_gene: TRBV6-1; abundance: .; d_gene: TRBD1; CDR3nt: TGTGCCAGCAGAACCCTGACAGGGATAAATGAAAAACTGTTTTTT; CDR3aa: CASRTLTGINEKLFF
j_gene: TRBJ2-1; v_gene: TRBV2; abundance: .; d_gene: .; CDR3nt: TGTGCCAGCAGTGACTCAGGCAATGAGCAGTTCTTC; CDR3aa: CASSDSGNEQFF
j_gene: TRBJ2-5; v_gene: TRBV4-1; abundance: .; d_gene: .; CDR3nt: TGCGCCAGCAGCCAAGAAGGACAGCCCCAAGGGACCCAGTACTTC; CDR3aa: CASSQEGQPQGTQYF
j_gene: TRBJ1-1; v_gene: TRBV19; abundance: .; d_gene: .; CDR3nt: TGTGCCAGTAGTATGGGGCGGGGTTGGGGGGAAGCTTTCTTT; CDR3aa: CASSMGRGWGEAFF
j_gene: TRBJ1-4; v_gene: TRBV5-1; abundance: .; d_gene: TRBD1; CDR3nt: TGCGCCAGCAGCCCCGGACAGGGGGGCGAAAAACTGTTTTTT; CDR3aa: CASSPGQGGEKLFF
j_gene: TRBJ2-3; v_gene: TRBV10-3; abundance: once; d_gene: .; CDR3nt: TGTGCCATCAGTGAGTCGGGAACAGATACGCAGTATTTT; CDR3aa: CAISESGTDTQYF
j_gene: TRBJ2-7; v_gene: TRBV6-1; abundance: .; d_gene: .; CDR3nt: TGTGCCAGCGGCCGGGACGAGCAGTACTTC; CDR3aa: CASGRDEQYF
j_gene: TRBJ2-7; v_gene: TRBV7-9; abundance: .; d_gene: .; CDR3nt: TGTGCCAGCAGCTTAGGTCCTCCCTACGAGCAGTACTTC; CDR3aa: CASSLGPPYEQYF
j_gene: TRBJ1-2; v_gene: TRBV2; abundance: .; d_gene: .; CDR3nt: TGTGCCAGCCGACAGGAACCTTTCTATGGCTACACCTTC; CDR3aa: CASRQEPFYGYTF
j_gene: TRBJ2-3; v_gene: TRBV5-1; abundance: few; d_gene: TRBD2; CDR3nt: TGCGCCAGCAGTATCTTTGGGACTAGCGGGGGGAGCACAGATACGCAGTATTTT; CDR3aa: CASSIFGTSGGSTDTQYF
j_gene: TRBJ1-4; v_gene: TRBV7-8; abundance: .; d_gene: .; CDR3nt: TGTGCCAGCAGCGTCGGGGGCGTATCAGTAGAAAAACTGTTTTTT; CDR3aa: CASSVGGVSVEKLFF
j_gene: TRBJ1-5; v_gene: TRBV7-3; abundance: .; d_gene: TRBD1; CDR3nt: TGTGCCAGCAGCTCTACAGGGGCGGTCCAGCCCCAGCATTTT; CDR3aa: CASSSTGAVQPQHF
j_gene: TRBJ1-1; v_gene: TRBV6-6; abundance: .; d_gene: .; CDR3nt: TGTGCCAGCAGTAAGGGACAGAACACTGAAGCTTTCTTT; CDR3aa: CASSKGQNTEAFF
j_gene: TRBJ2-1; v_gene: TRBV29-1; abundance: .; d_gene: .; CDR3nt: TGCAGCGTTGGGACCAACAATGAGCAGTTCTTC; CDR3aa: CSVGTNNEQFF
j_gene: TRBJ1-2; v_gene: TRBV6-4; abundance: .; d_gene: .; CDR3nt: TGTGCCAGCAGTGAAGGCAGGTTGAGTCGAGGCTACACCTTC; CDR3aa: CASSEGRLSRGYTF
j_gene: TRBJ2-5; v_gene: TRBV5-6; abundance: .; d_gene: TRBD2; CDR3nt: TGTGCCAGCAGCTTGGTACTAGCGGATGAAGAGACCCAGTACTTC; CDR3aa: CASSLVLADEETQYF
j_gene: TRBJ1-2; v_gene: TRBV2; abundance: .; d_gene: .; CDR3nt: TGTGCCAGCAGTGAACGGGCGGAGGTATATGGCTACACCTTC; CDR3aa: CASSERAEVYGYTF
j_gene: TRBJ1-1; v_gene: TRBV6-5; abundance: .; d_gene: .; CDR3nt: TGTGCCAGCAGTTACTCGACGGTCCGGGAAGCTTTCTTT; CDR3aa: CASSYSTVREAFF
j_gene: TRBJ2-7; v_gene: TRBV6-5; abundance: .; d_gene: TRBD1; CDR3nt: TGTGCCAGCAGTTACTCCCTGACAGGGAACTCCTACGAGCAGTACTTC; CDR3aa: CASSYSLTGNSYEQYF
j_gene: TRBJ2-5; v_gene: TRBV6-6; abundance: .; d_gene: .; CDR3nt: TGTGCCAGCAGTCCAGCCTTCGAGACCCAGTACTTC; CDR3aa: CASSPAFETQYF
j_gene: TRBJ1-5; v_gene: TRBV19; abundance: .; d_gene: .; CDR3nt: TGTGCCAGTAGTATACCCGACCTAGATGCGGGTCAGCCCCAGCATTTT; CDR3aa: CASSIPDLDAGQPQHF
j_gene: TRBJ1-5; v_gene: TRBV6-1; abundance: .; d_gene: .; CDR3nt: TGTGCCAGCAGTGAACGCAGGGGAGGGAATCAGCCCCAGCATTTT; CDR3aa: CASSERRGGNQPQHF
j_gene: TRBJ2-3; v_gene: TRBV25-1; abundance: .; d_gene: TRBD1; CDR3nt: TGTGCCAGCAGAATCCCGGGCGGGACAGGCACGCAGTATTTT; CDR3aa: CASRIPGGTGTQYF
j_gene: TRBJ2-3; v_gene: TRBV4-1; abundance: few; d_gene: TRBD2; CDR3nt: TGCGCCAGCAGCCAAGAAGAGCGGGGGGCAGATACGCAGTATTTT; CDR3aa: CASSQEERGADTQYF
j_gene: TRBJ1-2; v_gene: TRBV10-2; abundance: .; d_gene: .; CDR3nt: TGCGCCAGCAGTACGAGCCCTCGCTATGGCTACACCTTC; CDR3aa: CASSTSPRYGYTF
j_gene: TRBJ1-1; v_gene: TRBV18; abundance: .; d_gene: .; CDR3nt: TGTGCCAGCTCTGGGCAAGGGGGGAACACTGAAGCTTTCTTT; CDR3aa: CASSGQGGNTEAFF
j_gene: TRBJ1-4; v_gene: TRBV25-1; abundance: once; d_gene: .; CDR3nt: TGTGCCAGCAGTGAATTAGGGAGTGGAGAAAAACTGTTTTTT; CDR3aa: CASSELGSGEKLFF
j_gene: TRBJ1-5; v_gene: TRBV7-8; abundance: .; d_gene: TRBD1; CDR3nt: TGTGCCAGCAGCCGGGGACAGGGGGCAGGTCAGCCCCAGCATTTT; CDR3aa: CASSRGQGAGQPQHF
j_gene: TRBJ2-6; v_gene: TRBV1; abundance: .; d_gene: .; CDR3nt: TGCACCAGCAGACGGCTTTGTTTGTGCACAAGTCGGGCCAACGTCCTGACTTTC; CDR3aa: CTSRRLCLCTSRANVLTF
j_gene: TRBJ2-1; v_gene: TRBV19; abundance: .; d_gene: .; CDR3nt: TGTGCCAGTAGCGGTACGGTTGCCCAGACCTACAATGAGCAGTTCTTC; CDR3aa: CASSGTVAQTYNEQFF
j_gene: TRBJ2-5; v_gene: TRBV11-1; abundance: .; d_gene: .; CDR3nt: TGTGCCAGCAGCCGCGGGGACAGCCAAGAGACCCAGTACTTC; CDR3aa: CASSRGDSQETQYF